This TCR beta chain was captured by sequencing in a study of metastatic and nonmetastatic thyroid tumors. Treatment of any kind had been given to no patient before thyroid surgery. Trimming left V 7 bases short and J 3 bases short, with 7 bases between. This CDR3 is built from 11 residues. Germline V lookup: CDR1 MNHNS, CDR2 SASEGT. TCRdb re-clonotyped the PCR reads through MiXCR. The data hold 15,000 to 20,000 clones, with around 38% observed a single time. This clone was counted a few times. The sample comprised tumor tissue. The chain combines TRBV6-1 with TRBJ2-7; maybe TRBD1 (5 bases). This sequence originates from a female donor with papillary thyroid cancer or a benign thyroid nodule (not recorded which). Some clones in this sample may be carry-over from other donors' samples. CDR3 nucleotide sequence: TGTGCCAGCAAAGGACACTACGAGCAGTACTTC. Encoded protein: CASKGHYEQYF.